The clone carrying this T cell receptor beta chain was seen at least ten times. Its antigen is not known. The data belong to a study of identical twins. Study observations and caveats: Clonotypes of the beta chain that were abundant in cord blood carried fewer insertions (memory repertoires showed none). In beta out-of-frame sequences, the excess sharing between twins was weaker. Because invariant MAIT and iNKT cells could be present, zero-insertion analyses could be partly confounded.

TCRdb recomputed calls from the 5' RACE reads with MiXCR, one row per CDR3 protein. The sample lists approximately 630,000 distinct CDR3 sequences, 7.1% occurring once. In germline, CDR1 is KGHDR, CDR2 SFDVKD. The CDR3 runs to 16 residues. V shed 3 bases, J shed 7 bases, and the junction held 9 bases outside the gene matches. The same data also went into a second study, on yellow fever vaccine responses in identical twins. As that study records: Twins' vaccine T cell response reportedly gave the appearance of partial convergence and partial personalization.

Sequenced: PBMCs. The source of this sequence is a woman aged 18-29 years in good health. The chain joins TRBV24-1 to TRBJ2-1, with 9 positions matching TRBD2. The CDR3 region has the DNA TGTGCCACCAGTGATCGCGCCGGGACTAGCATGAATGAGCAGTTCTTC. Its translation is CATSDRAGTSMNEQFF.